Following are 11 T cell receptor beta chains from one sample sequenced in a study of patients and donors after allogeneic stem cell transplantation. TCRdb independently ran MiXCR on the RT-PCR reads; one entry per CDR3 protein. Of hundreds of thousands of distinct CDR3 sequences in the sample, approximately 16% were seen once. The sequenced sample consisted of blood, either unsorted or a sorted T cell fraction (not recorded which). The receptors shown here come from a human donor who was either an allogeneic HSCT recipient or a stem cell or donor lymphocyte infusion donor (not recorded which). It is not recorded whose cells these are; they may come from a transplant donor.

This clonotype occurred a few times. The CDR3 here is CASSFAGGKKETQYF. CDR3 nucleotides: TGTGCCAGCAGCTTCGCGGGGGGAAAGAAAGAGACCCAGTACTTC. J is TRBJ2-5 and V is TRBV7-2, with 8 bases lining up with TRBD2. The trim removed 3 bases at V and 3 bases at J, leaving 6 bases unmatched. The CDR3 is 15 amino acids. Per germline, CDR1 SGHTA and CDR2 FQGNSA.

This rearrangement joins TRBV6-5 to TRBJ1-6; the D is unclear. Per the germline V gene, CDR1 is MNHEY and CDR2 is SVGAGI. The ends were cut back, 3 bases at V and 7 bases at J, with 10 bases in the middle. This CDR3 region has 14 residues. CDR3 DNA: TGTGCCAGCAGTTATAGGAAGTGGAATTCACCCCTCCACTTT. Translating gives CASSYRKWNSPLHF.

The genes are TRBV24-1 and TRBJ2-2, with D possibly being TRBD1 or TRBD2 (5 bases each). Per the germline V gene, CDR1 is KGHDR and CDR2 is SFDVKD. V shed 2 bases and J shed 3 bases, with 9 bases lying between them. This CDR3 spans 15 amino acids. The CDR3 region has the DNA TGTGCCACCAGTGATTGGGGACGCGACACCGGGGAGCTGTTTTTT. Translating gives CATSDWGRDTGELFF.

There are a few counts of this clonotype. The chain has TRBV5-4 and TRBJ2-1, with 15 bases lining up with TRBD2. Germline V lookup: CDR1 SGHNT, CDR2 YYREEE (reference sequence). This CDR3 region has 14 residues. V gave up 5 bases and J gave up 12 bases; unmatched junction bases: 6. CDR3 loop: CASRGGLAGGGQFF. For the CDR3, the DNA is TGTGCCAGCAGGGGGGGACTAGCGGGAGGAGGGCAGTTCTTC.

This clonotype was seen a handful of times. This chain uses TRBV7-9 with TRBJ1-4, with 8 bases fitting TRBD1. This CDR3 has 15 amino acids. The trim removed 5 bases at V and 8 bases at J, leaving 10 bases unmatched. Germline V gene sequence: CDR1 SEHNR, CDR2 FQNEAQ (reference sequence). The chain's CDR3 is CASSRTGTGYEKLFF. The CDR3 nucleotides read TGTGCCAGCAGCCGGACAGGGACGGGTTACGAAAAACTGTTTTTT.

The CDR3 is CASSLATSGANVLTF. CDR3 in DNA: TGTGCCAGCAGCTTAGCGACCTCTGGGGCCAACGTCCTGACTTTC. This chain joins TRBV7-8 and TRBJ2-6; the D is unclear. The CDR3 has 15 residues. V lost 0 bases and J lost 0, with 3 bases in between. Germline loops: CDR1 SGHVS, CDR2 FQNEAQ.

The chain combines TRBV20-1 with TRBJ2-7; TRBD1 aligns across 9 bases. CDR1 DFQATT and CDR2 SNEGSKA come from the germline V gene (reference sequence). Losses at the gene ends were 6 bases for V and 0 bases for J; bases not matched to a gene: 9. The CDR3 consists of 15 residues. The DNA of the CDR3 is TGCAGTGCCCCGACTGGGACAGGGCGCTCCTACGAGCAGTACTTC. Translating gives CSAPTGTGRSYEQYF.

This clonotype was seen a handful of times. The chain recombines TRBV29-1 with TRBJ2-7; 8 bases match TRBD1. The CDR3 has 12 residues. Germline V gene data show CDR1 as SQVTM and CDR2 as ANQGSEA. Losses at the gene ends were 8 bases for V and 3 bases for J; bases not matched to a gene: 6. CDR3 protein: CSIRQGIYEQYF. The CDR3 bases are TGCAGCATCCGACAGGGGATCTACGAGCAGTACTTC.

The sample holds a few counts of this clonotype. V usage is TRBV18 and J usage is TRBJ2-1, with D maybe TRBD2 (5 bases). CDR3 length: 15 amino acids. Trimming pared 2 bases from V and 7 bases from J, leaving 15 bases between. Germline values: CDR1 KGHSH, CDR2 LQKENI. CDR3 protein: CASSPETSWTNEQFF. CDR3 nucleotide sequence: TGTGCCAGCTCACCAGAGACATCATGGACTAATGAGCAGTTCTTC.

J is TRBJ1-2 and V is TRBV11-2; D may be TRBD1 (6 bases). Germline V gene data show CDR1 as SGHAT and CDR2 as FQNNGV. CDR3 length: 15 amino acids. V lost 3 bases, J lost 4 bases, and 15 bases lay in between. The CDR3 protein is CASSFGPEGGYGYTF. The CDR3 DNA reads as TGTGCCAGCAGCTTTGGGCCTGAAGGGGGCTATGGCTACACCTTC.

This clonotype turned up a few times. CDR3 sequence: CSARDSLTETQYF. CDR3 in DNA: TGCAGTGCTCGGGACAGCCTGACAGAGACCCAGTACTTC. The chain is built from TRBV20-1 and TRBJ2-5; 7 bases match TRBD1. CDR3 size: 13 residues. Germline lookup yields CDR1 DFQATT and CDR2 SNEGSKA (reference sequence). V gave up 5 bases and J gave up 4 bases; unmatched junction bases: 7.